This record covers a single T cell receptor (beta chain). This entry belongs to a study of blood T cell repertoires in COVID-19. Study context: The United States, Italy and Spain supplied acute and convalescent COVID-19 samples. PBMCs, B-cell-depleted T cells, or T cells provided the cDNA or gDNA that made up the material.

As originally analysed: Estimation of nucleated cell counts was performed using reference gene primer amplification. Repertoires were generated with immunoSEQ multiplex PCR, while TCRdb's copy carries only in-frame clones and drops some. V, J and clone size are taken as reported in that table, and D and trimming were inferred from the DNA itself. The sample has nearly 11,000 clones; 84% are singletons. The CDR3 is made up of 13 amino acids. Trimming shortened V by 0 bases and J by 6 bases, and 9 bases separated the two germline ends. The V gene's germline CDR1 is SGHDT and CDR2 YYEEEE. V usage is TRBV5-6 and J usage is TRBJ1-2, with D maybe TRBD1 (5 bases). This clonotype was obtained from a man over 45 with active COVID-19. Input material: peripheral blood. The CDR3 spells CASSLETVDGYTF. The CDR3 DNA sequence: TGTGCCAGCAGCTTGGAGACAGTAGATGGCTACACCTTC.